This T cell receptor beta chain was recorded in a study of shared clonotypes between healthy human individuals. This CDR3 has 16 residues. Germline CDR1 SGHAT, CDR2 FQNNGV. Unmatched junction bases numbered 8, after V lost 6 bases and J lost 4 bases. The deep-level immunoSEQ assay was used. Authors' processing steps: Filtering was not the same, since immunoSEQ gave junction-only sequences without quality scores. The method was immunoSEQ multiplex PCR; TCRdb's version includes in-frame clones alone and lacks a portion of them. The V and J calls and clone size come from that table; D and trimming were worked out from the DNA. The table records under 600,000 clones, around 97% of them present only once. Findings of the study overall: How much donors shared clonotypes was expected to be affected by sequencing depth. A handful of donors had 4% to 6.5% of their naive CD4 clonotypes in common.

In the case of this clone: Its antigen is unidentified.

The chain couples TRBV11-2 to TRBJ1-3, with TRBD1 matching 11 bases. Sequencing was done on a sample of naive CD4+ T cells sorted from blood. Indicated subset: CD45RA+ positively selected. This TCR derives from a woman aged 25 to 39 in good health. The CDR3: CASRWTGGGHGNTIYF. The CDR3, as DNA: TGTGCCAGCAGGTGGACAGGGGGCGGCCACGGAAACACCATATATTTT.